The following is a T cell receptor (beta chain) sequence with its context. Its target is unknown. Clones were read by immunoSEQ multiplex PCR, and TCRdb kept only the in-frame ones, dropping some. The table includes approximately 2,000,000 clones, around 90% detected once. V lost 6 bases and J lost 5; bases outside the gene matches: 4. CDR1 and CDR2 from the germline V gene are SQVTM and ANQGSEA. This CDR3 comprises 13 residues. The source of the sample is a study of shared clonotypes between healthy human individuals. General observations from the study: Investigators collected only blood, and repertoires in tissues likely differ. Naive subsets, compared against memory subsets, generally had larger estimated richness values.

CD4+ cells yielded CD45RA+ naive and CD45RA-negative memory subsets. Material: naive CD4+ T cells from PBMCs. Subset denoted: CD45RA+ positively selected. The rearrangement joins TRBV29-1 to TRBJ2-5; the match to TRBD1 covers 12 bases. The source of this sequence is a man younger than 30 in good health. Some clones in this sample may be carry-over from other donors' samples. The CDR3 DNA follows: TGCAGCGTAGGGACAGGGGGCGTGGAGACCCAGTACTTC. It is translated as CSVGTGGVETQYF. The variable domain in full, completed from reference TRBV29-1 and TRBJ2-5, reads SAVISQKPSRDICQRGTSLTIQCQVDSQVTMMFWYRQQPGQSLTLIATANQGSEATYESGFVIDKFPISRPNLTFSTLTVSNMSPEDSSIYLCSVGTGGVETQYFGPGTRLLVL.